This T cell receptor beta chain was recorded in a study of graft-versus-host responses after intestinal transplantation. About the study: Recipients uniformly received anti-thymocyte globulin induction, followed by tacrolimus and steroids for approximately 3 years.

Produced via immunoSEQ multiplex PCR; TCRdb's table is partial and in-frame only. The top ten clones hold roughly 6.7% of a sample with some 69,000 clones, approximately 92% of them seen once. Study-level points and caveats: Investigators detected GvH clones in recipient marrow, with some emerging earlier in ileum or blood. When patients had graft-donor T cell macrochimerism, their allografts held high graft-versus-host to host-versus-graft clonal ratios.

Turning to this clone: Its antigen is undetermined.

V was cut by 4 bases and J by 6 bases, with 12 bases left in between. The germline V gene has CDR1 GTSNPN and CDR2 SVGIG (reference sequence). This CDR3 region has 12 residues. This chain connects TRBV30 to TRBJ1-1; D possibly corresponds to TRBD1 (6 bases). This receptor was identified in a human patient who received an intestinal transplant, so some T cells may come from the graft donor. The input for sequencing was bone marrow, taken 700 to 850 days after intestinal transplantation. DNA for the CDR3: TGTGCCTGGATAGGGGGAGTGGCTGAAGCTTTCTTT. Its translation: CAWIGGVAEAFF.